This T cell receptor (beta chain) emerged from a study of human T cells and chemical hapten exposure. As to time point: patch test 2, 6 weeks after DPC sensitization. Treatment of the sample: therapeutic diphenylcyclopropenone sensitization with weekly scalp DPC. Each CDR3 protein gets one entry after TCRdb re-called the RACE reads with MiXCR. The sample lists 35,000 to 50,000 distinct CDR3 sequences; approximately 9% were seen once. This clonotype showed up many times. This CDR3 comprises 14 residues. Germline V gene sequence: CDR1 MNHEY, CDR2 SVGEGT. Trimming removed 5 bases at V and 6 bases at J, with 14 bases between.

The receptor's source is a woman aged 40 to 50 with alopecia areata. Some clones in this sample may be carry-over from other donors' samples. Specimen: whole blood, collected in connection with sensitization to the hapten diphenylcyclopropenone (DPC). The V and J genes are TRBV6-2 or TRBV6-3 and TRBJ2-1; either TRBD1 or TRBD2 may supply D (5 bases each). The CDR3 coding sequence is TGTGCCAGCAGTCACGCCGGGGACCGCAATGAGCAGTTCTTC. The encoded protein is CASSHAGDRNEQFF.